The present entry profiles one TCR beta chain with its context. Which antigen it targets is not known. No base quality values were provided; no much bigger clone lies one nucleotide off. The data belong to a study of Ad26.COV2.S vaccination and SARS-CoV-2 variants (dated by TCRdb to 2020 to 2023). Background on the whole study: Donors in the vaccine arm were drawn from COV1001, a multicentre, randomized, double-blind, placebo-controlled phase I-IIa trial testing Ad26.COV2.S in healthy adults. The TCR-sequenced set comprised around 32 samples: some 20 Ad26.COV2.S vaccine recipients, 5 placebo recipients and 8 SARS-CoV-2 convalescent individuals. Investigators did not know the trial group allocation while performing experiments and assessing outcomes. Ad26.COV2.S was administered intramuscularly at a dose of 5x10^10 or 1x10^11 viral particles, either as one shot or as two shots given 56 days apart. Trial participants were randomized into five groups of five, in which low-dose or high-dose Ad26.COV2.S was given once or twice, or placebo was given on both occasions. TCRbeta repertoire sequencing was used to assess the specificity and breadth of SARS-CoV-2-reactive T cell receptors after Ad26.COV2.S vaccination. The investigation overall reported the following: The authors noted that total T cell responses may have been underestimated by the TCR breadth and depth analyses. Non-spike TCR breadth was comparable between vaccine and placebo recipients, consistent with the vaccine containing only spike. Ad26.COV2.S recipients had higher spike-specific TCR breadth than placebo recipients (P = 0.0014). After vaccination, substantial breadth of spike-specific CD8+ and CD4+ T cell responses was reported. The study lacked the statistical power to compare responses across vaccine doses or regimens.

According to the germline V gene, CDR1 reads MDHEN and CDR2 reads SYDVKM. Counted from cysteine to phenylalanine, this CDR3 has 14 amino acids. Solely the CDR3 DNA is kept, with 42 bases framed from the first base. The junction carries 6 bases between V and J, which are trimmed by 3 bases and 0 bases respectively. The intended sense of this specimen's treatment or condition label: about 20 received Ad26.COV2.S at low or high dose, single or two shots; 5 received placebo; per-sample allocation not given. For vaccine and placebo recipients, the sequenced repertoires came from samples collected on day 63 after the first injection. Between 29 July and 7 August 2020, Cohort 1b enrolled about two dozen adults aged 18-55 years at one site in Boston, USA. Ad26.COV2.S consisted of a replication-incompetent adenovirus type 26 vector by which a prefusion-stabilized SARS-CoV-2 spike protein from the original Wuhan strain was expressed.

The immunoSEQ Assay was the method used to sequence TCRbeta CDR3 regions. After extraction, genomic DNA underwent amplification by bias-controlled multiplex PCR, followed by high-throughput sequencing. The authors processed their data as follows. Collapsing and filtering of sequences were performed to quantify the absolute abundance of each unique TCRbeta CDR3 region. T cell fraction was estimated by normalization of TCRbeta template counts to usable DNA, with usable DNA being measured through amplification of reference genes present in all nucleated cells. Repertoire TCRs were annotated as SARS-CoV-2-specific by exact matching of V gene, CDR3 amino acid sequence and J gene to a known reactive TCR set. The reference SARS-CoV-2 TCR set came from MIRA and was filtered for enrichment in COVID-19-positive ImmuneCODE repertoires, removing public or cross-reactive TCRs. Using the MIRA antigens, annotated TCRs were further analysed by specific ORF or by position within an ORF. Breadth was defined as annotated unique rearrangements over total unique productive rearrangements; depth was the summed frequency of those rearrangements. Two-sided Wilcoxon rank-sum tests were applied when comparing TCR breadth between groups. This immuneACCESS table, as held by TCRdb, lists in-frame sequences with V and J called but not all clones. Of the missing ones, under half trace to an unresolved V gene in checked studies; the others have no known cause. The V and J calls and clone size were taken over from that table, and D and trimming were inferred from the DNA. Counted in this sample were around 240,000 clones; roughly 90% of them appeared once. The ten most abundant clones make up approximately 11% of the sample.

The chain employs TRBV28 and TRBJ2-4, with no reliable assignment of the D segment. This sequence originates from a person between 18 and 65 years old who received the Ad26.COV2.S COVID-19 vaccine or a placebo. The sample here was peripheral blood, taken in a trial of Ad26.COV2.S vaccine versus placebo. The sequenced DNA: TGTGCCAGCAGTTTGACACTAGCCAAAAACATTCAGTACTTC. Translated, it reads CASSLTLAKNIQYF.